Given below is one T cell receptor beta chain in context. Its antigen is not identified. This sample stems from a study of CD8+CD57+ T cells in acquired aplastic anemia. Study results and limitations: Shared by patients and controls, 25 to 30 CD8+ CDR3s were abundant in patients. The CD8+ Simpson's diversity of patients and controls was not significantly different.

Germline CDR1 reads DFQATT; CDR2 reads SNEGSKA (reference sequence). This CDR3 region has 13 residues. The J segment lost 5 bases and the V segment lost 3 bases, leaving 3 bases of the junction unmatched. TCR beta VDJ combinations and CDR3 sequences were profiled from genomic DNA. From the reads, TCRdb called clonotypes with MiXCR, one entry per CDR3 protein. The repertoire has some 220,000 distinct CDR3 sequences, 34% of them found once; the top ten carry around 1.1%. The origin of this receptor is a human donor in good health, serving as a control. Sequenced input: sorted CD4+, CD8+, or CD8+CD57+ T cells (not recorded which) from PBMCs. The chain joins TRBV20-1 to TRBJ2-1; 8 positions agree with TRBD2. CDR3 residues: CSASGRAHNEQFF. DNA of the CDR3: TGCAGTGCTAGCGGGAGGGCCCACAATGAGCAGTTCTTC.